This T cell receptor beta chain is drawn from a study of cytomegalovirus exposure and HLA in healthy donors. Study conclusions and caveats: In vitro checks showed that a few CMV-associated chains really do target CMV antigens. The investigators catalogued under 200 TCR beta chains as cytomegalovirus-associated. Most CMV-associated TCR beta chains appeared HLA-restricted in a later analysis.

Use of 60 Vbeta and 13 Jbeta primers characterized the PCR. Repertoires were generated with immunoSEQ multiplex PCR, while TCRdb's copy carries only in-frame clones and drops some. The sample includes some 110,000 clones, 70% of them seen just once. With respect to this clone: The antigen is not known.

This CDR3 region has 14 residues. Trimming removed 6 bases from V and 3 bases from J; junction bases left unmatched: 9. Germline V gives CDR1 SQVTM, CDR2 ANQGSEA. The sample consisted of PBMCs. The TCR comes from a man aged 25 to 45 in good health and CMV-seropositive. The chain uses TRBV29-1 and TRBJ1-2; TRBD1 matches 8 bases. CDR3 region: CSVTGTGADYGYTF. The CDR3 nucleotides read TGCAGCGTCACCGGGACAGGAGCGGACTATGGCTACACCTTC.